The entry below describes one T cell receptor (beta chain). What it binds is not known. These data are taken from a study of CD4+ T cells in melanoma. Study observations and caveats: Reportedly, melanoma neoantigen-specific CD4+ T cells showed varied differentiation states. A reported correlation linked neoantigen-specific CD4+ T cells to CD8+, macrophage and B cell function.

Measured with immunoSEQ multiplex PCR; TCRdb has only the in-frame clones, and not every one. The repertoire holds 120,000 to 150,000 clones, over 90% seen once, with more than 1.5% in the top ten. Deletions cut 7 bases from V and 0 bases from J, with 14 bases between. Germline V CDR1 and CDR2: SGHTA, FQGTGA. The CDR3 consists of 15 residues. The genes are TRBV7-3 and TRBJ2-3; D not certain. The receptor comes from a human donor with melanoma. CDR3 coding DNA: TGTGCCAGCATCCTGACGCAGGAGAGCACAGATACGCAGTATTTT. Protein product: CASILTQESTDTQYF.